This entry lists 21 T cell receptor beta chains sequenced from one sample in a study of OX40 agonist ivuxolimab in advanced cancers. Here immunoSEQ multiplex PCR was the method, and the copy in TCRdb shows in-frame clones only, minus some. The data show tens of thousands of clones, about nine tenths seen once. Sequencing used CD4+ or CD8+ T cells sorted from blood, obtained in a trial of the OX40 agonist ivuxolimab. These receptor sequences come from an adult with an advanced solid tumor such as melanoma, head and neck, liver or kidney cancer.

CDR3 sequence (DNA): TGTGCCATCAGTGAGTCAGAGGCGAGGAACACTGAAGCTTTCTTT. Residues: CAISESEARNTEAFF. The chain combines TRBV10-3 with TRBJ1-1, with D hard to call. V gave up 0 bases and J gave up 1 base, with 9 bases separating them. CDR1 and CDR2 from the germline V gene are ENHRY and SYGVKD. The CDR3 covers 15 residues.

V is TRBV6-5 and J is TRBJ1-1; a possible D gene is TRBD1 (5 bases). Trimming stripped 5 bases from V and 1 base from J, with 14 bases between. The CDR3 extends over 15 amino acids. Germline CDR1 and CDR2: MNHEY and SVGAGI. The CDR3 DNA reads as TGTGCCAGCAGTATCTCCGGGACGCCGAACACTGAAGCTTTCTTT. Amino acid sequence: CASSISGTPNTEAFF.

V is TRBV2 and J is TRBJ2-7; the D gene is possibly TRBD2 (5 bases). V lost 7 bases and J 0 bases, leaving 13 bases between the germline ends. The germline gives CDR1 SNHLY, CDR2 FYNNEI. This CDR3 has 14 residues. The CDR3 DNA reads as TGTGCCAGCACCCCAGGACTGCTCTCCTACGAGCAGTACTTC. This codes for CASTPGLLSYEQYF.

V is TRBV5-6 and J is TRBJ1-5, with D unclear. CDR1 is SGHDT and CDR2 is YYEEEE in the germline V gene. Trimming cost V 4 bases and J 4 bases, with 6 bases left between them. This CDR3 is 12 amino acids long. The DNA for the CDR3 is TGTGCCAGCAGCCGAGGGAATCAGCCCCAGCATTTT. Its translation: CASSRGNQPQHF.

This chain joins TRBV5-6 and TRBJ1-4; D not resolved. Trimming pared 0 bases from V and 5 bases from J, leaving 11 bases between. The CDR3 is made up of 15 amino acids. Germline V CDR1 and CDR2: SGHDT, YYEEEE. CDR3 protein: CASSLGRGMNEKLFF. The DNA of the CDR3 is TGTGCCAGCAGCTTGGGTAGAGGGATGAATGAAAAACTGTTTTTT.

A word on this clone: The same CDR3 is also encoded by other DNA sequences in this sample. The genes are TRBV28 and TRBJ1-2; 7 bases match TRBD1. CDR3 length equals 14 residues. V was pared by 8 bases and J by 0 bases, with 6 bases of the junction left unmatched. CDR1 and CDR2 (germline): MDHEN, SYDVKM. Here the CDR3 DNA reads TGTGCCAGCTCCTTACAGGGGACTAACTATGGCTACACCTTC. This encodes CASSLQGTNYGYTF.

The CDR3 DNA is TGTGCCAGCAGCTTAAGAGGCAGAGAAAGCACAGATACGCAGTATTTT. It is translated as CASSLRGRESTDTQYF. The chain couples TRBV7-6 to TRBJ2-3; no reliable D call. Germline V gene sequence: CDR1 SGHVS, CDR2 FNYEAQ. V was trimmed by 2 bases and J by 0 bases, leaving 12 bases between them. This CDR3 is built from 16 residues.

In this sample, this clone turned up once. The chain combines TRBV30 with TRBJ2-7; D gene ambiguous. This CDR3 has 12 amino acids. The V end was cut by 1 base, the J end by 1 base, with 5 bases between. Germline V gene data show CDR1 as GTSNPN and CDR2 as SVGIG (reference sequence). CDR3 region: CAWSEQSYEQYF. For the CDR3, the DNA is TGTGCCTGGAGTGAACAGTCCTACGAGCAGTACTTC. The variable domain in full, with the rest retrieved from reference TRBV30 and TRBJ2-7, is SQTIHQWPATLVQPVGSPLSLECTVEGTSNPNLYWYRQAAGRGLQLLFYSVGIGQISSEVPQNLSASRPQDRQFILSSKKLLLSDSGFYLCAWSEQSYEQYFGPGTRLTVT.

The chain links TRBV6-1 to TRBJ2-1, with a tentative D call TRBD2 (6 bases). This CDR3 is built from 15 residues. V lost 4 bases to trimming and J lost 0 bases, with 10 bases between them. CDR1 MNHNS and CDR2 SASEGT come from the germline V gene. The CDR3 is CASSVDGSSYNEQFF. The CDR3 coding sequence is TGTGCCAGCAGTGTTGACGGGAGCTCCTACAATGAGCAGTTCTTC.

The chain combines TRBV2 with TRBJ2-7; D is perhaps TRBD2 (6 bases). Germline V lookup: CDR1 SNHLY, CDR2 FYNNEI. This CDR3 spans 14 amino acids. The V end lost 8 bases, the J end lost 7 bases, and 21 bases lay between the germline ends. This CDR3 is CASRNRDSGKEQYF. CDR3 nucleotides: TGTGCCAGCCGTAACCGGGACTCCGGGAAAGAGCAGTACTTC.

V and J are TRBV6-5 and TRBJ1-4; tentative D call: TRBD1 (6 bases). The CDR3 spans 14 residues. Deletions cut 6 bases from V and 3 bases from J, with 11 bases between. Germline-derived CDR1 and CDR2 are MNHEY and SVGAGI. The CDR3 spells CASRKGDSNEKLFF. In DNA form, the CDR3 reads TGTGCCAGCAGAAAGGGGGACTCTAATGAAAAACTGTTTTTT.

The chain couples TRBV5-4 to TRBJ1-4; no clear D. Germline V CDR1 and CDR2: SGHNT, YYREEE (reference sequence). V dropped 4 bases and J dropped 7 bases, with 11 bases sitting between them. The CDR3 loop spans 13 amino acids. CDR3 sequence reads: CASSELGGEKLFF. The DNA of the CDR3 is TGTGCCAGCAGCGAGTTGGGCGGTGAAAAACTGTTTTTT.

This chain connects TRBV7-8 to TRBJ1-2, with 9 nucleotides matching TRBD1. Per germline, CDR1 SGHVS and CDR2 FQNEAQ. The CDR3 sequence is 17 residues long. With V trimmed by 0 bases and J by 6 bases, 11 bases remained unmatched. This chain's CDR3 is CASSLASATGGRDGYTF. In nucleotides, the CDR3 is TGTGCCAGCAGCTTAGCGTCGGCAACAGGGGGCAGGGATGGCTACACCTTC.

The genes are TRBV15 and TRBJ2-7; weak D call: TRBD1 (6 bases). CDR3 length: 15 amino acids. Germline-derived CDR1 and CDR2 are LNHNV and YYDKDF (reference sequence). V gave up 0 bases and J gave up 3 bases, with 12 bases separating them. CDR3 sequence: CATSRDGGASYEQYF. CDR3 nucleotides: TGTGCCACCAGCAGAGATGGGGGCGCGAGCTACGAGCAGTACTTC.

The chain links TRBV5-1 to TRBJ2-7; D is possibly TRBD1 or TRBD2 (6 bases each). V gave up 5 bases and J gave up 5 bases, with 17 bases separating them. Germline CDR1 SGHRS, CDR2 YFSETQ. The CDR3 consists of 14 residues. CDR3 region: CASRGGTGLDEQYF. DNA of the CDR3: TGCGCCAGCAGGGGGGGTACAGGGCTCGACGAGCAGTACTTC.

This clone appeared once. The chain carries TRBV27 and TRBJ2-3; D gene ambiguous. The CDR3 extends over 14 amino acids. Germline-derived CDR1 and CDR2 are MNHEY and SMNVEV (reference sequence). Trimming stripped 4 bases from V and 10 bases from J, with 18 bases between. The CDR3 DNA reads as TGTGCCAGCAGTTCTCAGGCGTCCCAGTACTCGCAGTATTTT. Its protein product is CASSSQASQYSQYF.

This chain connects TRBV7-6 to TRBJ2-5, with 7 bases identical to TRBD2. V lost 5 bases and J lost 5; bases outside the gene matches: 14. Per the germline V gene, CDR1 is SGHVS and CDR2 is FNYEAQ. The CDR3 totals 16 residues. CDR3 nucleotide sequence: TGTGCCAGCAGCGCTCACCCGGCGGGGGTGAGGGAGACCCAGTACTTC. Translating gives CASSAHPAGVRETQYF.

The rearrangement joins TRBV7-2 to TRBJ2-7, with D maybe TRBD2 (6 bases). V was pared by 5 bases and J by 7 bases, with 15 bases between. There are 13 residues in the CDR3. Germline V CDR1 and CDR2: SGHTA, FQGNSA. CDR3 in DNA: TGTGCCAGCAGCCGCTATAGCGGACGGGAGCAGTACTTC. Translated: CASSRYSGREQYF.

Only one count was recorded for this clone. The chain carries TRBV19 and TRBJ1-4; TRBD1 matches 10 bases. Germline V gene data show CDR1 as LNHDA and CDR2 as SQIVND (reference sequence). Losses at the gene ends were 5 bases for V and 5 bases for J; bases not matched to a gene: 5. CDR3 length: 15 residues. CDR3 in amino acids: CASSARTGGNEKLFF. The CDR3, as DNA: TGTGCCAGTAGTGCCCGGACAGGGGGGAATGAAAAACTGTTTTTT.

CDR3 DNA: TGCAGCGTTGATTTGACAGTGTCGGGAACTGAAGCTTTCTTT. Its translation: CSVDLTVSGTEAFF. The rearrangement links TRBV29-1 to TRBJ1-1; possible D gene TRBD1, 5 bases. Germline CDR1 reads SQVTM; CDR2 reads ANQGSEA. Trimming removed 3 bases from V and 5 bases from J, with 16 bases in between. The CDR3 sequence is 14 residues long. The full variable domain, completed using reference TRBV29-1 and TRBJ1-1, is SAVISQKPSRDICQRGTSLTIQCQVDSQVTMMFWYRQQPGQSLTLIATANQGSEATYESGFVIDKFPISRPNLTFSTLTVSNMSPEDSSIYLCSVDLTVSGTEAFFGQGTRLTVV.

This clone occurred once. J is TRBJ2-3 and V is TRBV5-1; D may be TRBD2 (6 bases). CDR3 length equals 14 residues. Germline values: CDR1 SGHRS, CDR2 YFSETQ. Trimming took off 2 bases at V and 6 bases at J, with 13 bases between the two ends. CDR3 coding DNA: TGCGCCAGCAGCTTAGGAGGGATGGCGGATACGCAGTATTTT. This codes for CASSLGGMADTQYF.